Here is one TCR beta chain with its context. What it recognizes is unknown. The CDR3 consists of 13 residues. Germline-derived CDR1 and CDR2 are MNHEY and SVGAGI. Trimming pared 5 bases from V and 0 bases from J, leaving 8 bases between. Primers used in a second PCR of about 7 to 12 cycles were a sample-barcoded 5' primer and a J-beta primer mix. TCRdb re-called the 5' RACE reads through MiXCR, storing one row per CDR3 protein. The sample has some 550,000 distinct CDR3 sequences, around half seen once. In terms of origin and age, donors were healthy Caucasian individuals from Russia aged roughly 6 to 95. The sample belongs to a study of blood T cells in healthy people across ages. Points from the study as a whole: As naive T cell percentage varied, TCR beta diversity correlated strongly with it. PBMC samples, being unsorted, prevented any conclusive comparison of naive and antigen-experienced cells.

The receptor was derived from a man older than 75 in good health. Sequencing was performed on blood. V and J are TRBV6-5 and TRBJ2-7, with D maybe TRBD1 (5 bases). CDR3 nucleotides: TGTGCCAGCAGTGCGGACATCTCCTACGAGCAGTACTTC. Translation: CASSADISYEQYF.